Presented here are 17 T cell receptor beta chains from one specimen sequenced in a study of molecular identifiers for immune sequencing clone quantification. Using its own MiXCR run on the PCR reads, TCRdb lists one record per CDR3 protein. The sample has about 640,000 distinct CDR3 sequences; 15% to 20% are singletons. The material sequenced was naive CD8+ T cells from blood, with Jurkat cell RNA spiked in. Stated subset: FACS-sorted CD8+CD4-CCR7+CD45RA+ naive T cells. Receptors originate from a human donor in good health. Some libraries in this study had Jurkat cell RNA spiked in.

Note on this clonotype: A read error is likely, as this CDR3 ends without the conserved phenylalanine or tryptophan. The gene calls are TRBV7-2 and TRBJ2-5; 9 bases line up with TRBD2. The CDR3 is made up of 15 amino acids. Per the germline V gene, CDR1 is SGHTA and CDR2 is FQGNSA. V dropped 5 bases and J dropped 1; count of bases not matched to a gene: 5. CDR3 protein: CASSTGTSSQETQYI. The CDR3, as DNA: TGTGCCAGCAGCACCGGGACTAGCAGCCAAGAGACCCAGTACATC.

Remarks on this clonotype: This may arise from a read error, as a much more abundant clone is one base away. The rearrangement links TRBV6-1 to TRBJ2-7; D possibly corresponds to TRBD1 (6 bases). CDR1 is MNHNS, CDR2 SASEGT, per germline. The CDR3 is 13 residues long. Trimming took 8 bases from V and 3 from J, leaving 14 bases between them. Here the CDR3 reads CASLDRTFYEQYF. The CDR3, as DNA: TGTGCCAGCCTTGACAGGACCTTCTACGAGCAGTACTTC.

This clonotype was seen repeatedly, ten times or more. The J gene is TRBJ1-2, the V gene TRBV2; TRBD1 aligns across 7 bases. V shed 1 base and J 3 bases; nucleotides not matched to a gene: 5. Germline CDR1 is SNHLY and CDR2 is FYNNEI. CDR3 length: 15 residues. CDR3 bases: TGTGCCAGCAGTGAAGTCCCGGGACAGTACTATGGCTACACCTTC. This sequence encodes CASSEVPGQYYGYTF.

Ten or more counts support this clonotype. The chain is built from TRBV28 and TRBJ2-7; 9 nucleotides line up with TRBD2. This CDR3 has 14 amino acids. CDR1 is MDHEN, CDR2 SYDVKM, per germline. V lost 6 bases to trimming and J lost 4 bases; unmatched junction nucleotides: 7. The CDR3 here is CASSHRTSAYEQYF. The CDR3 DNA sequence: TGTGCCAGCAGCCACCGGACTAGCGCTTACGAGCAGTACTTC.

As for this clonotype: A much larger clonotype is one base distant, so this may be a read error. This sequence joins TRBV27 and TRBJ1-3, with no clear D. This CDR3 contains 15 residues. Germline V gene lookup returns CDR1 MNHEY and CDR2 SMNVEV (reference sequence). As DNA, the CDR3 is TGTGCCTGCAGTTTATCGGTGCGAGGAACAGACACCATATATTTT. Its protein is CACSLSVRGTDTIYF.

This clonotype occurred many times. The chain combines TRBV7-8 with TRBJ1-3; D is unclear. Germline V gives CDR1 SGHVS, CDR2 FQNEAQ. V was cut by 2 bases and J by 2 bases, with 13 bases left in between. CDR3 length: 16 residues. CDR3 protein: CASSLSPSPTGNTIYF. The CDR3 nucleotides read TGTGCCAGCAGCTTATCCCCCAGTCCCACTGGAAACACCATATATTTT.

A remark on this clonotype: This may be a read error, as it is one base from a much larger clone. The CDR3 nucleotides read TGTGCCAGCAGCCGACTCAGGGAGGGTTGGTTGCAGCCCCAGCATTTT. Its protein product is CASSRLREGWLQPQHF. The gene calls are TRBV27 and TRBJ1-5, with D possibly matching TRBD1 (5 bases). The CDR3 length is 16 residues. V was trimmed by 6 bases and J by 7 bases, leaving 22 bases between them. Germline CDR1 is MNHEY and CDR2 is SMNVEV (reference sequence).

This clonotype occurred a few times. The V call is TRBV12-3 or TRBV12-4, the J call TRBJ2-1; 12 nucleotides agree with TRBD2. The J segment lost 7 bases and the V segment lost 5 bases, leaving 9 bases of the junction unmatched. CDR3 length: 16 residues. DNA for the CDR3: TGTGCCAGCAGTGAGTCTAGCGGGGGGGCCTGGAATGAGCAGTTCTTC. Its translation is CASSESSGGAWNEQFF.

As concerns this clonotype: A much larger clone sits a single nucleotide away, making a read error possible. The rearrangement joins TRBV20-1 to TRBJ2-7, with D possibly matching TRBD2 (6 bases). The CDR3 totals 14 residues. CDR1 is DFQATT and CDR2 is SNEGSKA in the germline V gene (reference sequence). Trimming shortened V by 0 bases and J by 3 bases, and 12 bases separated the two germline ends. CDR3 sequence reads: CSAREVGGVYEQYF. DNA of the CDR3: TGCAGTGCTAGAGAAGTAGGCGGGGTCTACGAGCAGTACTTC.

V usage is TRBV19 and J usage is TRBJ2-7; 11 bases agree with TRBD2. The CDR3 loop spans 15 amino acids. Per the germline V gene, CDR1 is LNHDA and CDR2 is SQIVND (reference sequence). Losses at the gene ends were 5 bases for V and 3 bases for J; bases not matched to a gene: 6. The CDR3 protein is CASSSAGTSGYEQYF. Written as DNA, the CDR3 is TGTGCCAGTAGTTCCGCCGGGACTAGCGGCTACGAGCAGTACTTC.

In its sample, this clonotype was seen many times. The chain links TRBV6-2 or TRBV6-3 to TRBJ2-7; 9 bases align to TRBD2. CDR3 length: 17 residues. Germline V gives CDR1 MNHEY, CDR2 SVGEGT. V trimming: 0 bases; J trimming: 0 bases; junction bases outside the gene matches: 6. DNA for the CDR3: TGTGCCAGCAGTTACTCGGCCCGGACTAGCGTCTCCTACGAGCAGTACTTC. Amino acid sequence: CASSYSARTSVSYEQYF.

Worth noting for this clonotype: Being one base from a much bigger clone, this may be a read error. The genes are TRBV24-1 and TRBJ2-1, with 14 bases lining up with TRBD2. V was clipped by 5 bases and J by 4 bases; unmatched bases: 6. Germline V gene data show CDR1 as KGHDR and CDR2 as SFDVKD. CDR3 length equals 17 residues. The CDR3 here is CATSGPGLAGGYNEQFF. The CDR3, as DNA: TGTGCCACCAGTGGCCCCGGACTAGCGGGGGGATACAATGAGCAGTTCTTC.

This rearrangement joins TRBV7-9 to TRBJ1-1, with D possibly TRBD1 on 5 matching bases. This CDR3 has 15 residues. The germline gives CDR1 SEHNR, CDR2 FQNEAQ (reference sequence). The V gene lost 1 base and the J gene lost 3 bases, with 12 bases spanning the gap. The CDR3 nucleotides read TGTGCCAGCAGCTTAGGGGCAGGGCGAGACACTGAAGCTTTCTTT. Translation gives CASSLGAGRDTEAFF.

This clonotype appeared many times. V gene TRBV12-3 or TRBV12-4 combines with J gene TRBJ1-1; tentative D call: TRBD1 (5 bases). Trimming pared 6 bases from V and 8 bases from J, leaving 10 bases between. The CDR3 runs to 11 residues. CDR3 sequence (DNA): TGTGCCAGCAGCTGGGGGGACGAAGCTTTCTTT. Protein product: CASSWGDEAFF.

As for this clonotype: A much larger clone is a single base away; this may be a read error. The chain links TRBV21-1 to TRBJ2-7; the table gives TRBD2 as D, unverified against the DNA. TRBV21-1 is annotated as a pseudogene. The CDR3 consists of 11 residues. CDR3 amino acids: CASHKRCEQYF. The CDR3 DNA sequence: TGTGCCAGCCACAAGCGGTGCGAGCAGTACTTC.

This clonotype was recorded many times. The rearrangement uses TRBV28 and TRBJ1-1; 9 positions match TRBD1. The CDR3 sequence is 17 residues long. The V gene's germline CDR1 is MDHEN and CDR2 SYDVKM. V was pared by 3 bases and J by 1 base, with 9 bases of the junction left unmatched. Here the CDR3 DNA reads TGTGCCAGCAGTTTGTCGGGACAGGGTGAGGGGAACACTGAAGCTTTCTTT. Protein: CASSLSGQGEGNTEAFF.

This clonotype occurred many times. The V call is TRBV29-1, the J call TRBJ2-2, with 8 nucleotides matching TRBD1. Germline loops: CDR1 SQVTM, CDR2 ANQGSEA. This CDR3 comprises 13 residues. The ends lost 6 bases at V and 4 bases at J; junction bases unmatched: 4. For the CDR3, the DNA is TGCAGCGTGCCGACAGGGGCCACCGGGGAGCTGTTTTTT. Protein product: CSVPTGATGELFF.